This T cell receptor (beta chain) was obtained from a study of human T cells and chemical hapten exposure. Study context: DPC at 2% was the sensitizing agent, placed on about 2 cm by about 2 cm of upper inner arm skin.

From the RACE reads, TCRdb called clonotypes with MiXCR, one entry per CDR3 protein. Altogether fewer than 500,000 distinct CDR3 sequences are present, 4.8% being singletons, with the ten largest covering approximately 2.1%. General study points: TCRs above 1 in 1000 frequency stayed constant with DPC sensitization. As the donors had alopecia, their immune response may differ from healthy people's.

The time point was: patch test 1, 2 weeks after DPC sensitization. The treatment denotes: therapeutic diphenylcyclopropenone sensitization with weekly scalp DPC. V lost 1 base and J lost 2, with 9 bases in between. This CDR3 spans 15 amino acids. The germline gives CDR1 MNHNS, CDR2 SASEGT. This clonotype was seen ten or more times. Antigen unknown. The gene calls are TRBV6-1 and TRBJ2-1; perhaps TRBD2 as D (6 bases). The TCR originated in a woman aged 45-65 years with alopecia areata. Some clones in this sample may be carry-over from other donors' samples. Sequences were derived from whole blood, sampled in connection with sensitization to the hapten diphenylcyclopropenone (DPC). CDR3 coding DNA: TGTGCCAGCAGTGAAGGACTAGTAGCCTACAATGAGCAGTTCTTC. This sequence encodes CASSEGLVAYNEQFF.